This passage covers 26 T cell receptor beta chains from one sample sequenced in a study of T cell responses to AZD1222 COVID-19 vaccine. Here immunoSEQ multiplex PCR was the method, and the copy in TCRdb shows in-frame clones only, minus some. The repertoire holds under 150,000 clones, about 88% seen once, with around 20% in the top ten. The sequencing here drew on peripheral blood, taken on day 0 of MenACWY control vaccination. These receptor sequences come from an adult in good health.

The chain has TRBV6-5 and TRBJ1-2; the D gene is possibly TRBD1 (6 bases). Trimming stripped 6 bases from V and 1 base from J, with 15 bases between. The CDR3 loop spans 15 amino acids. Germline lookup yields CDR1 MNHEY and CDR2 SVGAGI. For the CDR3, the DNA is TGTGCCAGCAGCGCACAGGGTACGGGTAACTATGGCTACACCTTC. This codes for CASSAQGTGNYGYTF.

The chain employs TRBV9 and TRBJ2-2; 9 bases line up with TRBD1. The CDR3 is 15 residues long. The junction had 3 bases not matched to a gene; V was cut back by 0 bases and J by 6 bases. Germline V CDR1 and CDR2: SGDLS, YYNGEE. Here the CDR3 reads CASSVGTGAAGELFF. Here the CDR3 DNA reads TGTGCCAGCAGCGTAGGGACAGGGGCAGCCGGGGAGCTGTTTTTT.

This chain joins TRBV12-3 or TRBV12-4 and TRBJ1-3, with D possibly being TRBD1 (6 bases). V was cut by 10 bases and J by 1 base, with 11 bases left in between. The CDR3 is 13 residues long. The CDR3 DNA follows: TGTGCCACTCGACAGGTGTCTGGAAACACCATATATTTT. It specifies CATRQVSGNTIYF.

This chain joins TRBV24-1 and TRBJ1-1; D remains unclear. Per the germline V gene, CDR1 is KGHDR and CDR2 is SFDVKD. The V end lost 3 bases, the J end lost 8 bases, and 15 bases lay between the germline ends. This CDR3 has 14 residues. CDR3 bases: TGTGCCACCAGTGATCCAACGGGGTCTAGAGAAGCTTTCTTT. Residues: CATSDPTGSREAFF.

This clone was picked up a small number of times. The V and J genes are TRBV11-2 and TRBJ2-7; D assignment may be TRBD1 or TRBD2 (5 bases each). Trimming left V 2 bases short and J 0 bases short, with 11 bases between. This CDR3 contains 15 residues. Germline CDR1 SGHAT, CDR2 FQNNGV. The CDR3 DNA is TGTGCCAGCAGCTTAACTCCGGGGACCTCCTACGAGCAGTACTTC. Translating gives CASSLTPGTSYEQYF. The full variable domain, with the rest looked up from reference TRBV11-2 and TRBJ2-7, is EAGVAQSPRYKIIEKRQSVAFWCNPISGHATLYWYQQILGQGPKLLIQFQNNGVVDDSQLPKDRFSAERLKGVDSTLKIQPAKLEDSAVYLCASSLTPGTSYEQYFGPGTRLTVT.

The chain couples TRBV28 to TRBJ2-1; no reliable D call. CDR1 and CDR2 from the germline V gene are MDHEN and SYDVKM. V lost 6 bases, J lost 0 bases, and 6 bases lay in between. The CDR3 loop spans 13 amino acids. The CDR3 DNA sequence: TGTGCCAGCAGAGAAAACTCCTACAATGAGCAGTTCTTC. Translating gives CASRENSYNEQFF.

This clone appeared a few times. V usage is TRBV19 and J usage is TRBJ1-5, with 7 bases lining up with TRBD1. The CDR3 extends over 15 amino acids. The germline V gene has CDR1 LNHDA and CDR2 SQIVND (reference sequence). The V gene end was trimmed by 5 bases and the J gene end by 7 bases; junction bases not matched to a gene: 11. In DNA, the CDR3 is TGTGCCAGTAGTCCCCAGACAGGGAATATCCAGCCCCAGCATTTT. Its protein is CASSPQTGNIQPQHF.

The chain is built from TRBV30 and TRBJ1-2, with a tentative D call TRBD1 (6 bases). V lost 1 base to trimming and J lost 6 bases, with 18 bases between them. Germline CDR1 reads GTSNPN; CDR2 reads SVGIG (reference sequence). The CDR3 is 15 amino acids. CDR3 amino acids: CAWSATSTGTHGYTF. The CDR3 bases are TGTGCCTGGAGTGCCACCTCTACAGGGACCCATGGCTACACCTTC. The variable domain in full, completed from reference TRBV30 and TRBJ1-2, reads SQTIHQWPATLVQPVGSPLSLECTVEGTSNPNLYWYRQAAGRGLQLLFYSVGIGQISSEVPQNLSASRPQDRQFILSSKKLLLSDSGFYLCAWSATSTGTHGYTFGSGTRLTVV.

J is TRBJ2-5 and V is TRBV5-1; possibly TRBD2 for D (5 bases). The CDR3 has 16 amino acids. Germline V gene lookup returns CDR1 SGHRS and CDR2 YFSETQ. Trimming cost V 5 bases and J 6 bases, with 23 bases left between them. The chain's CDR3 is CASSGSTGYMVKTQYF. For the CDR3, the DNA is TGCGCCAGCAGTGGGAGTACGGGTTATATGGTAAAGACCCAGTACTTC.

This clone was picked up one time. The CDR3 nucleotides read TGTGCCAGCAGCCTGTCGCGGACCTCAGATACGCAGTATTTT. This codes for CASSLSRTSDTQYF. V gene TRBV27 combines with J gene TRBJ2-3; D is undetermined. The CDR3 spans 14 residues. V dropped 6 bases and J dropped 4 bases, with 14 bases sitting between them. Looked up from germline, CDR1 is MNHEY and CDR2 is SMNVEV (reference sequence).

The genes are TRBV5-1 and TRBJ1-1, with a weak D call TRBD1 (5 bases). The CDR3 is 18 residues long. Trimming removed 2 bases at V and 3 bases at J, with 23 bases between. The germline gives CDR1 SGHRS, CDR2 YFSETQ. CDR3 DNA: TGCGCCAGCAGCTTTTCTACTCAGGGACCTGGGGGGGACACTGAAGCTTTCTTT. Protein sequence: CASSFSTQGPGGDTEAFF.

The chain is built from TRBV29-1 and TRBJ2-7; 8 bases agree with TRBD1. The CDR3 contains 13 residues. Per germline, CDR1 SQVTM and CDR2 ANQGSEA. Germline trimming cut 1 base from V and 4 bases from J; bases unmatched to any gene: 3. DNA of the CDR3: TGCAGCGTTGAAGGCAGGGGGCCATACGAGCAGTACTTC. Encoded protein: CSVEGRGPYEQYF.

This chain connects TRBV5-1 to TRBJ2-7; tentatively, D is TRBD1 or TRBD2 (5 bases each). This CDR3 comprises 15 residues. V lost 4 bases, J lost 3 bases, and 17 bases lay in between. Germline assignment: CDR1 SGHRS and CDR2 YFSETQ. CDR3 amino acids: CASSPGDRHSYEQYF. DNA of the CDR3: TGCGCCAGCAGCCCCGGGGACCGGCATAGCTACGAGCAGTACTTC. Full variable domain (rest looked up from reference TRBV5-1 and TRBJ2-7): KAGVTQTPRYLIKTRGQQVTLSCSPISGHRSVSWYQQTPGQGLQFLFEYFSETQRNKGNFPGRFSGRQFSNSRSEMNVSTLELGDSALYLCASSPGDRHSYEQYFGPGTRLTVT.

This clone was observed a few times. The CDR3 bases are TGTGCCTGGAGTTCTCAACTAGCGGGTCCCTCCTACGAGCAGTACTTC. As protein: CAWSSQLAGPSYEQYF. The chain uses TRBV30 and TRBJ2-7; 9 bases line up with TRBD2. V trimming: 2 bases; J trimming: 0 bases; junction bases outside the gene matches: 8. The CDR3 runs 16 residues. CDR1 is GTSNPN, CDR2 SVGIG, per germline (reference sequence).

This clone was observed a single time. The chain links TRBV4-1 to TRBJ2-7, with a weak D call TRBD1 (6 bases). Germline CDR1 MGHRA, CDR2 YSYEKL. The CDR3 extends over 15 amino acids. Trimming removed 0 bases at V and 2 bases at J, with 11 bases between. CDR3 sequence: CASSQDIQGTYEQYF. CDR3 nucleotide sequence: TGCGCCAGCAGCCAAGATATCCAGGGGACCTACGAGCAGTACTTC.

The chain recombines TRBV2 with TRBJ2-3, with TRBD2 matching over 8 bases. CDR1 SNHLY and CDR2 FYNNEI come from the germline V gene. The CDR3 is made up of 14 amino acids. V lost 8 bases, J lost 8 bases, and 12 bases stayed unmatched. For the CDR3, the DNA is TGTGCCAGCTTGCTAGCGGGTTGGACGGGTACGCAGTATTTT. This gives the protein CASLLAGWTGTQYF.

This CDR3 is CASSTDRGLTEAFF. The DNA of the CDR3 is TGTGCCAGCAGTACCGACAGGGGGCTAACTGAAGCTTTCTTT. V and J are TRBV6-5 and TRBJ1-1; 10 bases are shared with TRBD1. Germline CDR1 reads MNHEY; CDR2 reads SVGAGI. This CDR3 has 14 residues. Trimming took 5 bases from V and 5 from J; bases not matched to a gene: 5.

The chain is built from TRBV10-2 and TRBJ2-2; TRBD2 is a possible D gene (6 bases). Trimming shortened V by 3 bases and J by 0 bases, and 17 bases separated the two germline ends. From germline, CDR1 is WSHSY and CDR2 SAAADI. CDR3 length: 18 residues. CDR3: CASSDAGNPGTNTGELFF. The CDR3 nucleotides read TGCGCCAGCAGTGACGCGGGAAATCCAGGAACGAACACCGGGGAGCTGTTTTTT.

Here the CDR3 DNA reads TGCGCCAGCAGCTTAAGGACAGCGAACACCGGGGAGCTGTTTTTT. It yields the protein CASSLRTANTGELFF. This chain joins TRBV5-1 and TRBJ2-2; a weak D match, TRBD1 (6 bases). Germline values: CDR1 SGHRS, CDR2 YFSETQ. The CDR3 has 15 amino acids. Between the trimmed V and J ends, which lost 2 bases and 0 bases, there was a span of 8 bases.

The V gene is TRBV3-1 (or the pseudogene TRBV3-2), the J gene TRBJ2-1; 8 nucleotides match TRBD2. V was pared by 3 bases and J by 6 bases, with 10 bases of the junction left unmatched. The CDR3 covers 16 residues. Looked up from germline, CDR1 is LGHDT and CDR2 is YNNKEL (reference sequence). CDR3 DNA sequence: TGTGCCAGCAGCCAGGTCAGCGGGAGTATGCCCAATGAGCAGTTCTTC. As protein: CASSQVSGSMPNEQFF.

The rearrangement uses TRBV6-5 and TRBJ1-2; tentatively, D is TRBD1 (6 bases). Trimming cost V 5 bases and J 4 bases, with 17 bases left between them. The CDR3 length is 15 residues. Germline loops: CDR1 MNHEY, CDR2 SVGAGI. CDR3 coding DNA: TGTGCCAGCAGTAACAGGGCCCTAGGAACCTATGGCTACACCTTC. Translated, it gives CASSNRALGTYGYTF.

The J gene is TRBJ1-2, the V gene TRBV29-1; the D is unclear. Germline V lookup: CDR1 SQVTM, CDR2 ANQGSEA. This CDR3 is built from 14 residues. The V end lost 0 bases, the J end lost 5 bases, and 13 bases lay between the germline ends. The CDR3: CSVEDRGGSYGYTF. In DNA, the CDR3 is TGCAGCGTTGAAGATCGGGGTGGGTCTTATGGCTACACCTTC.

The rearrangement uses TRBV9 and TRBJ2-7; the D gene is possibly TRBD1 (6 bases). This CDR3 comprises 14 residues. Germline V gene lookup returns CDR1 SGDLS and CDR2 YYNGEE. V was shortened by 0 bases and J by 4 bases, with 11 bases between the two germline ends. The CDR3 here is CASSVEVRGYEQYF. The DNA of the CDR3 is TGTGCCAGCAGCGTAGAAGTCAGGGGATACGAGCAGTACTTC.

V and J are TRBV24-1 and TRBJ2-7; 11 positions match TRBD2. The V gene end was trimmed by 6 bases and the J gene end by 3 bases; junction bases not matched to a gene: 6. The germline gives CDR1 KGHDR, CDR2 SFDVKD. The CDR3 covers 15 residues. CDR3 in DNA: TGTGCCACCAGTAGCCGGACTAGCGGGTACTACGAGCAGTACTTC. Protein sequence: CATSSRTSGYYEQYF.

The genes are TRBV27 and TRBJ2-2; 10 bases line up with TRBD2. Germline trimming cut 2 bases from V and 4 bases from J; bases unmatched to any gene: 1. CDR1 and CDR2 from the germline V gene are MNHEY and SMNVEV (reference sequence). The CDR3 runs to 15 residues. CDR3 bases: TGTGCCAGCAGTTTAGGACTAGCGGTCACCGGGGAGCTGTTTTTT. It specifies CASSLGLAVTGELFF.

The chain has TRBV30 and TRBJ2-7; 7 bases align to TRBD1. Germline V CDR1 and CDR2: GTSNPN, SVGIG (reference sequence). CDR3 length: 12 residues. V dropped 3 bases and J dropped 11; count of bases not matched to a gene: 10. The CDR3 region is CAWRRDSVHEYF. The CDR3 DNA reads TGTGCCTGGAGACGGGACAGTGTCCATGAGTACTTC. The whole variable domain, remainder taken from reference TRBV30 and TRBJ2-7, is SQTIHQWPATLVQPVGSPLSLECTVEGTSNPNLYWYRQAAGRGLQLLFYSVGIGQISSEVPQNLSASRPQDRQFILSSKKLLLSDSGFYLCAWRRDSVHEYFGPGTRLTVT.